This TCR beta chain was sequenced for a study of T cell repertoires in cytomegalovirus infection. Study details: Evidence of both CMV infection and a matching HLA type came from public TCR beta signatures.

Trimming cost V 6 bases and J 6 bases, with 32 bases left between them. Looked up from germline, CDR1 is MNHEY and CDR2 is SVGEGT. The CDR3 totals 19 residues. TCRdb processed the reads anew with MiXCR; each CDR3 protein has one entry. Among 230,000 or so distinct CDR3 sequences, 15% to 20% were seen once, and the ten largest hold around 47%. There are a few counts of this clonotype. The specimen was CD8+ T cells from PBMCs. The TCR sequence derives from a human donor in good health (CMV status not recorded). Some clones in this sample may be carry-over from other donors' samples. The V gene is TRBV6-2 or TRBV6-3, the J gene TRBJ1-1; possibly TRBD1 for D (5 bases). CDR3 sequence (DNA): TGTGCCAGCAGAGTACCCTGGTCGAGGAGGGCAGGACACAACGCTGAAGCTTTCTTT. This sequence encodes CASRVPWSRRAGHNAEAFF.